This TCR beta chain was obtained from a study of blood T cell repertoires in COVID-19 (dated by TCRdb to the early 2020s). General notes on the study: Samples covering the acute and convalescent phases of COVID-19 were provided by collaborators in the United States, Italy and Spain. The samples were drawn from two sources: the first 160 participants of the ongoing ImmuneRACE study, and 1,254 subjects contributed by 6 global collaborators. The repertoires were released in a freely available public database intended as a resource for research on the immune response to SARS-CoV-2. The prospective study material was composed of cDNA or gDNA derived from T cells, B-cell-depleted T cells, or PBMCs. Where available, HLA class I and class II types were obtained from metadata supplied by the sample provider rather than from assay-based typing. The dataset comprised deeply sampled blood TCRbeta repertoires from subjects exposed to, actively infected with, or recovered from COVID-19. Sample metadata almost always included a de-identified subject ID, COVID-19 status, age in years and sex.

TCRbeta CDR3 regions were amplified from genomic DNA using the immunoSEQ Assay, a bias-controlled multiplex PCR. Turning to the authors' computational methods: Within the assay, amplification of reference gene primers was used to estimate how many nucleated cells each sample contained. To quantify the absolute abundance of each unique TCRbeta CDR3 rearrangement, sequence reads were collapsed and filtered. For each sample, productive Simpson clonality was calculated as the square root of Simpson's diversity index over productive rearrangements. The clones in this table, taken by TCRdb from immuneACCESS, are in-frame only. Not every clone is retained; where verified, under half of the shortfall comes from an unresolved V gene, and the cause of the rest is unknown. That table gives V, J and clone size, and the DNA gave D and trimming. Here the sample has 200,000 to 250,000 clones; around 88% occur a single time. Roughly 1.5% of the sample is taken by the ten largest.

V loses 8 bases of germline sequence and J loses 6 bases, and the interval between the two ends is 13 bases. Taken from cysteine to phenylalanine, the CDR3 has 12 residues. Only the CDR3 part of the read is kept: 36 bases, read in frame from the first base. Based on the germline V gene (reference sequence), the CDR1 and CDR2 sequences are SEHNR and FQNEAQ. The collaborating institutions used their own protocols to collect whole blood in K2EDTA tubes. For TCRbeta analysis, collaborators shipped samples in one of three forms: frozen whole blood, isolated PBMCs, or DNA extracted from either of those sample types. General study outcomes and caveats: The quantity of clinical and demographic metadata differed by source and by participant and was supplied without curation.

Worth noting for this clone: Its antigen remains unidentified. Qualities for individual bases were not recorded, and no much larger clone is one base off.

In this chain, TRBV7-9 is recombined with TRBJ1-1, with the identity of the D gene unclear. Sequencing input: peripheral blood. The receptor comes from a man between 18 and 35 years old with active or convalescent COVID-19. The encoded CDR3 is CASQRFGAEAFF. The nucleotide sequence is TGTGCCAGCCAGCGATTTGGAGCTGAAGCTTTCTTT. Joined to the reference TRBV7-9 and TRBJ1-1 proteins, this CDR3 gives the full variable domain: DTGVSQNPRHKITKRGQNVTFRCDPISEHNRLYWYRQTLGQGPEFLTYFQNEAQLEKSRLLSDRFSAERPKGSFSTLEIQRTEQGDSAMYLCASQRFGAEAFFGQGTRLTVV.